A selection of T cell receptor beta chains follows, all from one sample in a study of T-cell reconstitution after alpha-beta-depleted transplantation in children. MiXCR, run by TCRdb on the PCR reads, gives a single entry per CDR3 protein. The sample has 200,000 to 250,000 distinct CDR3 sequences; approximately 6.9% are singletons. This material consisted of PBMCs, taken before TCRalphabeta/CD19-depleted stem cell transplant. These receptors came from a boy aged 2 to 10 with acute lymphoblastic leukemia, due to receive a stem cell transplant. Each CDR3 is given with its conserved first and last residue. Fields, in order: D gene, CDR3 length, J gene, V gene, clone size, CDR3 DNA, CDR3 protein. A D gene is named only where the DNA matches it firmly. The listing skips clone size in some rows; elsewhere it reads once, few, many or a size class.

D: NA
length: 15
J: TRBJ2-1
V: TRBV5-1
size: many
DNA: TGCGCCAGCAGCCCGGAGGCAGTATCCTACAATGAGCAGTTCTTC
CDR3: CASSPEAVSYNEQFF

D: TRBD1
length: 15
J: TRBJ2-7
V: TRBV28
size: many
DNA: TGTGCCAGCAACCGGGACAGGGTGAACTCCTACGAGCAGTACTTC
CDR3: CASNRDRVNSYEQYF

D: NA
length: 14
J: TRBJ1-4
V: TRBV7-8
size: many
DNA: TGTGCCAGCAGCGGGGGGGGCGTTAATGAAAAACTGTTTTTT
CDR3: CASSGGGVNEKLFF

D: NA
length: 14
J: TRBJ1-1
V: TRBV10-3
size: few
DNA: TGTGCCATCAGTGAGTCCTGGGGGGGGACTGAAGCTTTCTTT
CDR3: CAISESWGGTEAFF

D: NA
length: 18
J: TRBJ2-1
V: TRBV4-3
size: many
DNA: TGCGCCAGCAGCCAAGAAAGACGGGGCAGTAGCTCCTACAATGAGCAGTTCTTC
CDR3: CASSQERRGSSSYNEQFF

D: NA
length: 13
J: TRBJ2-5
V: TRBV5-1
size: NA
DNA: TGCGCCAGCAGCCCGACAGAGCGAGAGACCCAGTACTTC
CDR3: CASSPTERETQYF

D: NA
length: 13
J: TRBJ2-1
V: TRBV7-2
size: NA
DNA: TGTGCCATCAGCGGGGACAGCTACAATGAGCAGTTCTTC
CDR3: CAISGDSYNEQFF

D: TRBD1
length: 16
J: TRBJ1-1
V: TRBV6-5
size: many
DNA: TGTGCCAGCAGTTACTGGGGACAGGGGGCGAACACTGAAGCTTTCTTT
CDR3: CASSYWGQGANTEAFF

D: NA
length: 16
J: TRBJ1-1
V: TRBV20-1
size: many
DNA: TGCAGTACCTTAGAAGGCAGAGGGGATTCACGAACTGAAGCTTTCTTT
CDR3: CSTLEGRGDSRTEAFF

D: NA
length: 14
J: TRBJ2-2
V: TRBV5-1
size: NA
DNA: TGCGCCAGCAGCTCAACCCAGGGTCTTGGGGAGCTGTTTTTT
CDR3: CASSSTQGLGELFF

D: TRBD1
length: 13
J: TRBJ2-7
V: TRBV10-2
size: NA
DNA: TGCGCCAGCAGTCCGGGACAGCACTACGAGCAGTACTTC
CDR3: CASSPGQHYEQYF

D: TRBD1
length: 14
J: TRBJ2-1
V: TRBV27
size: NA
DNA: TGTGCCAGCAGGATGGGGACAGACTACAATGAGCAGTTCTTC
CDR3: CASRMGTDYNEQFF

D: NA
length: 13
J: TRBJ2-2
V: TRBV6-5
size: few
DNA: TGTGCCAGCAGTTATTTAAAAGGGGGGGAGCTGTTTTTT
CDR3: CASSYLKGGELFF

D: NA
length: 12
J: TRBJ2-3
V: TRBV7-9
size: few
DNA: TGTGCCAGCAGCTTAGGGACCCAGGGGCGCAAGTTT
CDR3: CASSLGTQGRKF

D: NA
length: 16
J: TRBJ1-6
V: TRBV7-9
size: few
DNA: TGTGCCAGCAGCTTAGCGTCGGTCTCCTATAATTCACCCCTCCACTTT
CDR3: CASSLASVSYNSPLHF